One TCR beta chain is described in this entry. Measured with immunoSEQ multiplex PCR; TCRdb has only the in-frame clones, and not every one. The sample has some 46,000 clones, approximately 95% seen once. The sample is drawn from a study of graft-versus-host responses after intestinal transplantation. Overall study context: Recipients uniformly received anti-thymocyte globulin induction, followed by tacrolimus and steroids for roughly 3 years.

CDR1 is LNHDA and CDR2 is SQIVND in the germline V gene (reference sequence). After removal of 4 bases from V and 3 bases from J, the junction contained 3 bases not matched to a gene. The CDR3 is 13 amino acids. The sequence was obtained from a human patient who received an intestinal transplant, so some T cells may come from the graft donor. Sample: PBMCs, taken approximately 360 days after intestinal transplant. The chain carries TRBV19 and TRBJ2-7, with TRBD2 matching 7 bases. CDR3 coding DNA: TGTGCCAGTAGTAGCGGGAGTGGCTACGAGCAGTACTTC. Protein: CASSSGSGYEQYF.